These 27 T cell receptor beta chains originate from one sample sequenced in a study of cytomegalovirus exposure and HLA in healthy donors. The PCR ran on 60 Vbeta and 13 Jbeta primers. TCRdb keeps only in-frame clones here, not all; method: immunoSEQ multiplex PCR. The table has approximately 110,000 clones, less than 85% seen once. The material sequenced was PBMCs. These receptors originate from a woman aged 35 to 49 in good health and CMV-seronegative.

This CDR3 reads CASSPLAGPSTDTQYF. The CDR3, as DNA: TGTGCCAGCAGCCCACTAGCGGGTCCCAGCACAGATACGCAGTATTTT. J is TRBJ2-3 and V is TRBV27, with 9 bases lining up with TRBD2. Germline V gene sequence: CDR1 MNHEY, CDR2 SMNVEV (reference sequence). With V trimmed by 6 bases and J by 0 bases, 7 bases remained unmatched. The CDR3 totals 16 residues.

This clone was seen only a few times. This rearrangement joins TRBV14 to TRBJ2-1; 8 bases are a match to TRBD1. Per germline, CDR1 SGHDN and CDR2 FVKESK. With V trimmed by 5 bases and J by 7 bases, 7 bases remained unmatched. The CDR3 contains 14 residues. The CDR3 nucleotides read TGTGCCAGCAGCTTCAGGACAGGGTGGAATGAGCAGTTCTTC. This codes for CASSFRTGWNEQFF.

As concerns this clone: The identical CDR3 is also encoded by other nucleotide sequences in the sample. The genes are TRBV4-2 and TRBJ1-6; no definite D call. Germline V gene data show CDR1 as LGHNA and CDR2 as YNFKEQ. Trimming removed 1 base at V and 4 bases at J, with 14 bases between. This CDR3 has 17 residues. DNA for the CDR3: TGTGCCAGCAGCCAAGTCCGTATGGGCCTTTATAATTCACCCCTCCACTTT. Its protein product is CASSQVRMGLYNSPLHF.

The V gene is TRBV7-2, the J gene TRBJ2-5, with unresolved D. V lost 0 bases and J lost 3, with 8 bases in between. Germline V gene lookup returns CDR1 SGHTA and CDR2 FQGNSA. The CDR3 has 14 residues. CDR3 region: CASSLARSKETQYF. As DNA, the CDR3 is TGTGCCAGCAGCTTAGCAAGGAGTAAAGAGACCCAGTACTTC.

The sample holds a few counts of this clone. The chain uses TRBV9 and TRBJ2-2; 10 nucleotides align to TRBD2. The CDR3 length is 18 residues. The germline V gene encodes CDR1 SGDLS and CDR2 YYNGEE. V gave up 4 bases and J gave up 2 bases; unmatched junction bases: 11. The CDR3 here is CASSPLPRTSGNTGELFF. The CDR3 nucleotides are TGTGCCAGCAGCCCCTTACCTCGGACTAGCGGCAACACCGGGGAGCTGTTTTTT.

This rearrangement joins TRBV9 to TRBJ1-1; TRBD1 is a possible D gene (5 bases). This CDR3 spans 13 amino acids. The germline V and J ends were trimmed by 4 bases and 7 bases, with 14 bases remaining between them. Germline loops: CDR1 SGDLS, CDR2 YYNGEE. The CDR3, as DNA: TGTGCCAGCAGCCCCGGGGGGAGCCTTGAAGCTTTCTTT. As protein: CASSPGGSLEAFF. The variable domain in full, completed from reference TRBV9 and TRBJ1-1, reads DSGVTQTPKHLITATGQRVTLRCSPRSGDLSVYWYQQSLDQGLQFLIQYYNGEERAKGNILERFSAQQFPDLHSELNLSSLELGDSALYFCASSPGGSLEAFFGQGTRLTVV.

This rearrangement joins TRBV11-2 to TRBJ1-1, with unresolved D. V shed 1 base and J shed 3 bases, with 6 bases lying between them. Germline-derived CDR1 and CDR2 are SGHAT and FQNNGV. The CDR3 is 13 residues long. The CDR3 here is CASSLVTDTEAFF. The DNA of the CDR3 is TGTGCCAGCAGCTTAGTAACAGACACTGAAGCTTTCTTT.

V usage is TRBV7-2 and J usage is TRBJ2-2; 8 nucleotides agree with TRBD1. The germline V gene encodes CDR1 SGHTA and CDR2 FQGNSA. The CDR3 totals 15 residues. V gave up 5 bases and J gave up 5 bases; unmatched junction bases: 7. The CDR3 reads CASSRDRGETGELFF. The CDR3 DNA follows: TGTGCCAGCAGCCGAGACAGGGGAGAGACCGGGGAGCTGTTTTTT. The variable domain in full, with the rest retrieved from reference TRBV7-2 and TRBJ2-2, is GAGVSQSPSNKVTEKGKDVELRCDPISGHTALYWYRQSLGQGLEFLIYFQGNSAPDKSGLPSDRFSAERTGGSVSTLTIQRTQQEDSAVYLCASSRDRGETGELFFGEGSRLTVL.

The chain recombines TRBV5-1 with TRBJ2-3; 7 positions agree with TRBD1. Germline V lookup: CDR1 SGHRS, CDR2 YFSETQ. The CDR3 runs 15 residues. The V and J ends lost 0 bases and 5 bases, in that order; junction bases with no gene match: 6. The CDR3 reads CASSLVGQGVDTQYF. CDR3 DNA sequence: TGCGCCAGCAGCTTGGTTGGTCAGGGGGTAGATACGCAGTATTTT.

V and J are TRBV7-2 and TRBJ2-3, with 13 nucleotides matching TRBD2. The V gene end was trimmed by 5 bases and the J gene end by 2 bases; junction bases not matched to a gene: 10. Germline lookup yields CDR1 SGHTA and CDR2 FQGNSA. CDR3 length: 18 amino acids. The CDR3 sequence is CASSLRLAGGTNTDTQYF. The CDR3 nucleotides are TGTGCCAGCAGCCTCCGACTAGCGGGAGGTACCAACACAGATACGCAGTATTTT.

V is TRBV6-5 and J is TRBJ2-7, with 10 bases aligning to TRBD1. The length of the CDR3 is 14 residues. V dropped 9 bases and J dropped 1; count of bases not matched to a gene: 6. Germline CDR1 reads MNHEY; CDR2 reads SVGAGI. The CDR3 nucleotides read TGTGCCAGTACCAGGACAGGGGGGTCCTACGAGCAGTACTTC. It codes for CASTRTGGSYEQYF.

This clone was recorded only once. The chain is built from TRBV6-6 and TRBJ2-3, with D possibly matching TRBD1 (6 bases). Germline V CDR1 and CDR2: MNHNY, SVGAGI (reference sequence). Trimming took off 6 bases at V and 6 bases at J, with 19 bases between the two ends. CDR3 length: 15 residues. The CDR3 DNA reads TGTGCCAGCAGAAGGGGGACCCCACTTACCGATACGCAGTATTTT. Its translation is CASRRGTPLTDTQYF.

The rearrangement links TRBV29-1 to TRBJ2-3, with D possibly TRBD1 on 5 matching bases. Trimming stripped 4 bases from V and 5 bases from J, with 10 bases between. CDR3 length: 12 residues. Germline CDR1 is SQVTM and CDR2 is ANQGSEA. The DNA for the CDR3 is TGCAGCGTTGGCCAGGGTGGAGATACGCAGTATTTT. It translates to CSVGQGGDTQYF.

Of note for this clone: Additional DNA sequences in this sample encode the identical CDR3. The gene calls are TRBV6-6 and TRBJ1-2, with D unclear. Trimming removed 0 bases at V and 7 bases at J, with 6 bases between. Germline-derived CDR1 and CDR2 are MNHNY and SVGAGI (reference sequence). CDR3 size: 12 residues. CDR3 amino acids: CASSYSTPGYTF. CDR3 in DNA: TGTGCCAGCAGTTACTCGACACCTGGCTACACCTTC.

The rearrangement joins TRBV21-1 to TRBJ2-4; the listed D gene, TRBD2, was not tested against the DNA. TRBV21-1 represents a pseudogene. There are 17 residues in the CDR3. The CDR3 sequence is CASTHAPYNLGGDIQYF. The CDR3 DNA sequence: TGTGCCAGCACCCACGCCCCTTATAATTTGGGTGGAGACATTCAGTACTTC.

This clone was detected only a few times. The V and J genes are TRBV9 and TRBJ2-3; TRBD2 is a possible D gene (6 bases). Germline lookup yields CDR1 SGDLS and CDR2 YYNGEE. Trimming removed 3 bases at V and 4 bases at J, with 15 bases between. The CDR3 is 15 amino acids. Here the CDR3 reads CASSALAGRPDTQYF. The CDR3 nucleotides read TGTGCCAGCAGCGCTCTGGCGGGACGCCCAGATACGCAGTATTTT.

This chain uses TRBV27 with TRBJ2-3; tentative D call: TRBD2 (6 bases). The length of the CDR3 is 16 residues. In germline, CDR1 is MNHEY, CDR2 SMNVEV (reference sequence). The V and J ends lost 7 bases and 1 base respectively, with 18 bases between them. CDR3 sequence (DNA): TGTGCCAGCACAACGAGGACGGGAGCGGGCACAGATACGCAGTATTTT. Amino acids: CASTTRTGAGTDTQYF.

The chain joins TRBV5-1 to TRBJ2-7; 7 bases line up with TRBD2. Germline CDR1 and CDR2: SGHRS and YFSETQ. This CDR3 contains 15 residues. V shed 2 bases, J shed 1 base, and the junction held 6 bases outside the gene matches. CDR3 sequence (DNA): TGCGCCAGCAGCTTAGGTCTAGCGGAGTCCTACGAGCAGTACTTC. It specifies CASSLGLAESYEQYF.

This chain links TRBV7-9 with TRBJ2-1; TRBD2 aligns across 10 bases. V shed 2 bases and J 5 bases; nucleotides not matched to a gene: 3. The CDR3 length is 15 residues. Germline V CDR1 and CDR2: SEHNR, FQNEAQ (reference sequence). CDR3 residues: CASSLQRGGDNEQFF. In DNA, the CDR3 is TGTGCCAGCAGCTTACAGCGGGGGGGAGACAATGAGCAGTTCTTC.

This sequence joins TRBV5-1 and TRBJ2-7; 11 nucleotides match TRBD1. V gave up 1 base and J gave up 3 bases; unmatched junction bases: 3. Per germline, CDR1 SGHRS and CDR2 YFSETQ. The CDR3 consists of 15 residues. As DNA, the CDR3 is TGCGCCAGCAGCTTGAGGGGACAGGGGGGCTACGAGCAGTACTTC. Translated: CASSLRGQGGYEQYF.

This sequence joins TRBV21-1 and TRBJ2-7; the D call TRBD1 from the table was never checked on the DNA. TRBV21-1 is a listed pseudogene. The CDR3 is 21 amino acids. The CDR3 reads CASSTSPGPRREQGNPYEQYF. Written as DNA, the CDR3 is TGTGCCAGCAGCACATCACCGGGTCCGCGACGGGAACAGGGGAATCCCTACGAGCAGTACTTC.

This chain links TRBV7-8 with TRBJ2-7; 8 bases line up with TRBD1. The CDR3 extends over 14 amino acids. The V gene end was trimmed by 8 bases and the J gene end by 7 bases; junction bases not matched to a gene: 13. Per the germline V gene, CDR1 is SGHVS and CDR2 is FQNEAQ. CDR3 loop: CASSQGAPTREQYF. The CDR3 nucleotides are TGTGCCAGCTCCCAGGGGGCGCCGACTAGGGAGCAGTACTTC.

This clone turned up a few times. The rearrangement joins TRBV9 to TRBJ2-5; D perhaps matches TRBD2 (5 bases). V lost 4 bases, J lost 4 bases, and 14 bases lay in between. The CDR3 sequence is 14 residues long. Germline values: CDR1 SGDLS, CDR2 YYNGEE. The CDR3 sequence: CASSPRRAGETQYF. Written as DNA, the CDR3 is TGTGCCAGCAGCCCCAGGCGGGCCGGAGAGACCCAGTACTTC.

The chain combines TRBV19 with TRBJ1-5, with TRBD1 as a possible D gene (6 bases). The CDR3 covers 13 residues. V was trimmed by 5 bases and J by 10 bases, leaving 15 bases between them. Germline V gives CDR1 LNHDA, CDR2 SQIVND (reference sequence). The CDR3 loop is CASSLQGKGPQHF. The CDR3 DNA follows: TGTGCCAGTAGTCTCCAGGGGAAAGGACCCCAGCATTTT.

The gene calls are TRBV27 and TRBJ1-2, with D maybe TRBD1 (6 bases). The ends were cut back, 3 bases at V and 5 bases at J, with 13 bases in the middle. Germline assignment: CDR1 MNHEY and CDR2 SMNVEV (reference sequence). This CDR3 is built from 14 residues. As DNA, the CDR3 is TGTGCCAGCAGTTTCGCCGGGGGGGCATATGGCTACACCTTC. Protein sequence: CASSFAGGAYGYTF.

This clone was seen a handful of times. This rearrangement joins TRBV7-3 to TRBJ2-5, with 11 bases identical to TRBD2. CDR1 and CDR2 from the germline V gene are SGHTA and FQGTGA. With 5 bases clipped from V and 3 bases from J, the junction kept 2 bases outside the gene matches. The CDR3 is 14 amino acids. Here the CDR3 DNA reads TGTGCCAGCAGCCCACTAGCGGGAGAAGAGACCCAGTACTTC. Residues: CASSPLAGEETQYF.

This clone has only a few counts. The chain couples TRBV9 to TRBJ2-7; 8 bases agree with TRBD2. The CDR3 spans 15 residues. Germline V CDR1 and CDR2: SGDLS, YYNGEE. The V segment lost 3 bases and the J segment 4 bases; nucleotides outside the gene matches: 9. The CDR3 sequence: CASSGGPSGLYEQYF. The DNA of the CDR3 is TGTGCCAGCAGCGGGGGCCCTAGCGGGTTATACGAGCAGTACTTC. Combining the CDR3 with reference TRBV9 and TRBJ2-7 gives the whole variable domain DSGVTQTPKHLITATGQRVTLRCSPRSGDLSVYWYQQSLDQGLQFLIQYYNGEERAKGNILERFSAQQFPDLHSELNLSSLELGDSALYFCASSGGPSGLYEQYFGPGTRLTVT.